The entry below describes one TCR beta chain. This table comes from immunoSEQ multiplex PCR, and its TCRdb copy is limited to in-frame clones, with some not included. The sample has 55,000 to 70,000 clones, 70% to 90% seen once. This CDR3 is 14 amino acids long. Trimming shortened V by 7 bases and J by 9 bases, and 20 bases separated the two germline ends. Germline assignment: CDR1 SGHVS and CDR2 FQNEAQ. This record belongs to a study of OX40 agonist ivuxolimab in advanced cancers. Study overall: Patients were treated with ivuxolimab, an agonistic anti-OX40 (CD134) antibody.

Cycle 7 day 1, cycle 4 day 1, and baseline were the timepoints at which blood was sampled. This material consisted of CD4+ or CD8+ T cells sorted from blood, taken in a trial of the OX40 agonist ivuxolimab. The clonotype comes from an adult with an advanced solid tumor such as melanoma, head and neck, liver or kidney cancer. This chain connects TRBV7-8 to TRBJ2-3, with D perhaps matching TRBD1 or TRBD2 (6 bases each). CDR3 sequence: CASTETRGGVTQYF. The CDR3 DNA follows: TGTGCCAGCACCGAGACTAGAGGGGGTGTCACGCAGTATTTT.